Described below is a single TCR beta chain sequence and its context. The sample is drawn from a study of blood T cells in healthy people across ages. The CDR3 length is 13 residues. Germline V lookup: CDR1 MNHEY, CDR2 SVGEGT. Trimming took off 5 bases at V and 3 bases at J, with 10 bases between the two ends. Combining a sample-barcoded 5' primer with a J-beta primer mix, a second PCR ran for about 6 to 12 cycles. TCRdb independently ran MiXCR on the 5' RACE reads; one entry per CDR3 protein. There are 800,000 to 900,000 distinct CDR3 sequences in the sample; 55% to 65% occur only once, and roughly a quarter lies in the top ten.

This chain connects TRBV6-2 or TRBV6-3 to TRBJ2-5, with D unclear. The sample consisted of blood. This TCR was sampled from a man aged 25-45 years in good health. CDR3 residues: CASSPMIEETQYF. DNA for the CDR3: TGTGCCAGCAGTCCCATGATAGAAGAGACCCAGTACTTC.